This T cell receptor (beta chain) was captured in a study of cytotoxic CD8 clonotypes in ibrutinib-treated CLL. The study, taken as a whole, reports: Clonality at baseline surpassed age-matched healthy donors and tracked circulating CD8+ T-cell counts.

Regarding this clone: Its specificity is unknown.

Trimming cost V 6 bases and J 3 bases, with 11 bases left between them. CDR3 size: 13 residues. The germline CDR1 and CDR2 sequences are SNHLY and FYNNEI. Clones were sequenced by immunoSEQ multiplex PCR, and TCRdb holds only the in-frame ones, with some missing. Here the sample spans 250,000 to 350,000 clones, roughly 76% being singletons. The chain uses TRBV2 and TRBJ1-2; a weak D match, TRBD1 (6 bases). The sequences come from PBMCs, collected at disease progression, from a patient treated with ibrutinib. The clonotype originates from a human donor with chronic lymphocytic leukemia. The CDR3 DNA is TGTGCCAGCAGGTACAGGGATGACTATGGCTACACCTTC. Protein product: CASRYRDDYGYTF.